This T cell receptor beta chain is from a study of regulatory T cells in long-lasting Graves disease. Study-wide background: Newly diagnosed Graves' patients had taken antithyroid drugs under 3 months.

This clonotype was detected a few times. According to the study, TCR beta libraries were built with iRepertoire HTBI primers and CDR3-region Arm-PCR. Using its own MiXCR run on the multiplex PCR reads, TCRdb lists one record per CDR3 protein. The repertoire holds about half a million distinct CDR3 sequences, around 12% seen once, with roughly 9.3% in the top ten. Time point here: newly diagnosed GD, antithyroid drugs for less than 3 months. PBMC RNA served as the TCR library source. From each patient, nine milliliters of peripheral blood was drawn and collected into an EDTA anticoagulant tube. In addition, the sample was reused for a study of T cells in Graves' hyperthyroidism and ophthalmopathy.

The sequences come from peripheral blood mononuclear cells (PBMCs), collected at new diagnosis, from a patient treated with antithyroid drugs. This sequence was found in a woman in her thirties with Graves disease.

CDR3 in DNA: TGTGCCAGCAGCTTGGGAAGGGACCAGGTTTACGAGCAGTACTTC. Amino acids: CASSLGRDQVYEQYF. The V gene is TRBV5-6, the J gene TRBJ2-7; possibly TRBD1 or TRBD2 for D (5 bases each). V lost 0 bases and J lost 4, with 14 bases in between. Germline values: CDR1 SGHDT, CDR2 YYEEEE. This CDR3 is built from 15 residues.